The next 15 T cell receptor beta chains were all read from a single sample in a study of cytomegalovirus exposure and HLA in healthy donors. PCR was performed using 60 Vbeta and 13 Jbeta primers. The assay was immunoSEQ multiplex PCR, and TCRdb's table has in-frame clones only and misses some. The sample consists of approximately 94,000 clones, roughly 72% of them appearing once. Sequenced material: PBMCs. The source is a man aged 25-40 years in good health and CMV-seropositive.

This clone was seen only once. The chain couples TRBV6-1 to TRBJ2-2, with D unclear. The CDR3 is made up of 13 amino acids. CDR1 and CDR2 from the germline V gene are MNHNS and SASEGT. V lost 1 base and J lost 4, with 4 bases in between. CDR3 in amino acids: CASSEVSTGELFF. CDR3 in DNA: TGTGCCAGCAGTGAAGTGAGCACCGGGGAGCTGTTTTTT.

This clone was picked up a small number of times. V and J are TRBV15 and TRBJ2-7; TRBD1 is a possible D gene (6 bases). V was clipped by 6 bases and J by 0 bases, with 9 bases between them. Germline V CDR1 and CDR2: LNHNV, YYDKDF (reference sequence). This CDR3 comprises 13 residues. CDR3 coding DNA: TGTGCCACCAGTCGGGACATCTCCTACGAGCAGTACGTC. Residues: CATSRDISYEQYV.

This clone appeared a single time. The rearrangement joins TRBV7-2 to TRBJ1-5; TRBD1 matches at 9 bases. Germline loops: CDR1 SGHTA, CDR2 FQGNSA. This CDR3 spans 15 amino acids. V shed 3 bases, J shed 6 bases, and the junction held 6 bases outside the gene matches. CDR3 nucleotide sequence: TGTGCCAGCAGCTTGCAACAGGGGGCAGGTCAGCCCCAGCATTTT. Translated, it gives CASSLQQGAGQPQHF.

The chain uses TRBV15 and TRBJ1-2, with TRBD1 identical over 7 bases. Germline CDR1 reads LNHNV; CDR2 reads YYDKDF (reference sequence). Germline trimming cut 0 bases from V and 8 bases from J; bases unmatched to any gene: 15. This CDR3 is 17 amino acids long. The CDR3 region has the DNA TGTGCCACCAGCAGAGACAATGACAGGGCGCGTCTGGGGGGCTACACCTTC. Encoded protein: CATSRDNDRARLGGYTF.

The rearrangement joins TRBV2 to TRBJ2-1; TRBD2 might be the D (6 bases). Between the trimmed V and J ends, which lost 1 base and 3 bases, there was a span of 10 bases. CDR1 and CDR2 from the germline V gene are SNHLY and FYNNEI. CDR3 size: 15 residues. The CDR3 nucleotides read TGTGCCAGCAGTGAAGGGTGGGAGGTCTACAATGAGCAGTTCTTC. It is translated as CASSEGWEVYNEQFF.

In regard to this clone: At one of its ends the junction is not consistent with the germline gene, which may arise from a read error. The chain combines TRBV7-7 with TRBJ2-5; 7 nucleotides agree with TRBD1. The length of the CDR3 is 13 residues. The germline V gene has CDR1 SSHAT and CDR2 FNYEAQ (reference sequence). The CDR3 DNA follows: TGTGCTAGCAACAGGGGCCGTGAAGAGACCCAGTACTTC. Translation: CASNRGREETQYF.

This sequence joins TRBV2 and TRBJ2-1, with 14 bases identical to TRBD2. Trimming removed 4 bases from V and 5 bases from J; junction bases left unmatched: 7. The CDR3 loop spans 17 amino acids. CDR1 and CDR2 from the germline V gene are SNHLY and FYNNEI. The CDR3 DNA sequence: TGTGCCAGCAGTGGACTAGCGGGGGGGGATAGGGACAATGAGCAGTTCTTC. This codes for CASSGLAGGDRDNEQFF.

The chain couples TRBV4-1 to TRBJ2-1; 11 bases match TRBD2. The CDR3 loop spans 17 amino acids. Germline-derived CDR1 and CDR2 are MGHRA and YSYEKL. J gave up 4 bases and V 4 bases, and 9 bases lay outside the gene matches. The DNA of the CDR3 is TGCGCCAGCAGCCTGGGGACTAGCGGACCGATATACAATGAGCAGTTCTTC. The encoded protein is CASSLGTSGPIYNEQFF.

The rearrangement uses TRBV5-4 and TRBJ2-2, with 8 bases that match TRBD1. The germline CDR1 and CDR2 sequences are SGHNT and YYREEE (reference sequence). V was pared by 5 bases and J by 1 base, with 4 bases of the junction left unmatched. This CDR3 is 15 amino acids long. The CDR3 here is CASRTGTGNTGELFF. The CDR3 nucleotides read TGTGCCAGCAGAACCGGGACAGGGAACACCGGGGAGCTGTTTTTT. The full variable domain, its missing parts supplied by reference TRBV5-4 and TRBJ2-2, is ETGVTQSPTHLIKTRGQQVTLRCSSQSGHNTVSWYQQALGQGPQFIFQYYREEENGRGNFPPRFSGLQFPNYSSELNVNALELDDSALYLCASRTGTGNTGELFFGEGSRLTVL.

The chain uses TRBV6-5 and TRBJ1-1; D is uncertain. CDR1 MNHEY and CDR2 SVGAGI come from the germline V gene. The CDR3 is made up of 14 amino acids. With 0 bases removed from V and 4 bases from J, the gap between germline ends came to 9 bases. The CDR3 reads CASSYSEGGTEAFF. CDR3 nucleotides: TGTGCCAGCAGTTACTCGGAGGGTGGCACTGAAGCTTTCTTT.

For this clone: At one end the junction does not follow the germline gene, possibly because of a read error. The sample carries other DNA sequences with the same CDR3. The chain combines TRBV7-9 with TRBJ1-5; 7 nucleotides align to TRBD1. CDR1 is SEHNR, CDR2 FQNEAQ, per germline (reference sequence). The CDR3 sequence is 12 residues long. The CDR3 nucleotides are TGTTCCAGCAGCTTAGGGGGCCAGCCCCAGCATTTT. It codes for CSSSLGGQPQHF.

In nucleotides, the CDR3 is TGTGCCAGCAGCTTAGAAGAGGGTCGGAATGAGCAGTTCTTC. Its protein product is CASSLEEGRNEQFF. V and J are TRBV7-2 and TRBJ2-1; D is possibly TRBD2 (5 bases). Germline CDR1 is SGHTA and CDR2 is FQGNSA. Trimming left V 1 base short and J 7 bases short, with 11 bases between. The CDR3 totals 14 residues.

The chain joins TRBV28 to TRBJ1-1; TRBD1 aligns across 9 bases. The CDR3 loop spans 16 amino acids. The trim removed 6 bases at V and 3 bases at J, leaving 11 bases unmatched. Germline CDR1 and CDR2: MDHEN and SYDVKM. DNA for the CDR3: TGTGCCAGCAGCTCCCGCGTGGGACAGGGTCACACTGAAGCTTTCTTT. Translation gives CASSSRVGQGHTEAFF.

The chain joins TRBV13 to TRBJ2-2; possibly TRBD1 for D (6 bases). There are 15 residues in the CDR3. V lost 6 bases to trimming and J lost 6 bases, with 17 bases between them. Germline loops: CDR1 PRHDT, CDR2 FYEKMQ (reference sequence). The CDR3 nucleotides are TGTGCCAGCAGTCGGACAGAGAGAGACGCCGGGGAGCTGTTTTTT. Protein product: CASSRTERDAGELFF.

This rearrangement joins TRBV5-5 to TRBJ2-5, with a tentative D call TRBD2 (6 bases). V was pared by 2 bases and J by 5 bases, with 10 bases between. The germline V gene has CDR1 SGHKS and CDR2 YYEKEE (reference sequence). The CDR3 runs to 13 residues. CDR3 loop: CASSFASEETQYF. CDR3 bases: TGTGCCAGCAGCTTCGCTAGCGAGGAGACCCAGTACTTC.